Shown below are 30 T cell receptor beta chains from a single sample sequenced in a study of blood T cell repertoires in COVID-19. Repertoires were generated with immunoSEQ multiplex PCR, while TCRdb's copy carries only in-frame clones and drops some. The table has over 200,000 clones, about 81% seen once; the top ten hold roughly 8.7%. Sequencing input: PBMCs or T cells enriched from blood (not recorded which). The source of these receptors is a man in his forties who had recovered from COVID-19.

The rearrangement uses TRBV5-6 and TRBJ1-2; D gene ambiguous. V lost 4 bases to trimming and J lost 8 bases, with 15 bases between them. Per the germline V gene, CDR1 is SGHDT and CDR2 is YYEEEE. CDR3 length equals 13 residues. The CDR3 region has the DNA TGTGCCAGCAGCCCCGCCCTCATGGAGGGCTACACCTTC. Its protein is CASSPALMEGYTF.

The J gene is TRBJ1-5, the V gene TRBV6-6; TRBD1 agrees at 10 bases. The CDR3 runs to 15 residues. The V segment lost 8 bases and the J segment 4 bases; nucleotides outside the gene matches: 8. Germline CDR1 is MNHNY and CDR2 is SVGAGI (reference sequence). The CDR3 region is CASGKTGGGNQPQHF. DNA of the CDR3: TGTGCCAGCGGAAAGACAGGGGGCGGTAATCAGCCCCAGCATTTT.

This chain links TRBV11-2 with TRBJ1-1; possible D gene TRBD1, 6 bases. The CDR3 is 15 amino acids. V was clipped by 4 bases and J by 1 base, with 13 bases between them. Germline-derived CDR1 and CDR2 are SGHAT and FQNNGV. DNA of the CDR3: TGTGCCAGCAGCTCCCAACAGGGACCGAACACTGAAGCTTTCTTT. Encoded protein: CASSSQQGPNTEAFF. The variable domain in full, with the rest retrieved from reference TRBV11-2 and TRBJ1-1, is EAGVAQSPRYKIIEKRQSVAFWCNPISGHATLYWYQQILGQGPKLLIQFQNNGVVDDSQLPKDRFSAERLKGVDSTLKIQPAKLEDSAVYLCASSSQQGPNTEAFFGQGTRLTVV.

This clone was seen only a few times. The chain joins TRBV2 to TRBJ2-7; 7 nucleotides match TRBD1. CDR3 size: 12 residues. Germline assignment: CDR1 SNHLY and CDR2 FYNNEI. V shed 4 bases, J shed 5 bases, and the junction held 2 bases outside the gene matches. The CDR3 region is CASSVDRDEQYF. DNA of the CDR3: TGTGCCAGCAGTGTTGACAGGGACGAGCAGTACTTC.

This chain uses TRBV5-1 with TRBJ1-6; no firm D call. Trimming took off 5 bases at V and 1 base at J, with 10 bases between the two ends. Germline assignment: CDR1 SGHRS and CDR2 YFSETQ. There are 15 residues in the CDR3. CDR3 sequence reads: CASSLEGSYNSPLHF. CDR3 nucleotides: TGCGCCAGCAGTCTCGAGGGTTCCTATAATTCACCCCTCCACTTT.

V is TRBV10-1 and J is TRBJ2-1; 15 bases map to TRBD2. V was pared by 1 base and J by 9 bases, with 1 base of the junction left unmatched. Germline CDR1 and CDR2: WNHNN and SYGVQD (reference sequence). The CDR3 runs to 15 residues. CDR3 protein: CASSEWTSGGAEQFF. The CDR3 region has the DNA TGCGCCAGCAGTGAGTGGACTAGCGGGGGGGCTGAGCAGTTCTTC.

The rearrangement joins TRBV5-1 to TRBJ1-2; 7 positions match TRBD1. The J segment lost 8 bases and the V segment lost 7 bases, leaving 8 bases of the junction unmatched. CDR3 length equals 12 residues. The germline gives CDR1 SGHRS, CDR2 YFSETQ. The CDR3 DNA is TGCGCCAGCGAGGGACAGTCACAAGGCTACACCTTC. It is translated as CASEGQSQGYTF.

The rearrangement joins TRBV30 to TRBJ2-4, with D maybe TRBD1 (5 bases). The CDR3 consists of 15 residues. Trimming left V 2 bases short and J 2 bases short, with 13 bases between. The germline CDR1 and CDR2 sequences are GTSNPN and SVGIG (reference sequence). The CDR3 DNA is TGTGCCTGGAGTCCCTTTCAGGGTACCAAAAACATTCAGTACTTC. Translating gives CAWSPFQGTKNIQYF.

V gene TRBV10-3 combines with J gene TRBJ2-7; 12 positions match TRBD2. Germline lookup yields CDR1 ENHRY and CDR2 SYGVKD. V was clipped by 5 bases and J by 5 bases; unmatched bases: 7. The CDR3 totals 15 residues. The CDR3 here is CAISTTSGSVNEQYF. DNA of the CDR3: TGTGCCATCAGTACGACTAGCGGGAGTGTCAACGAGCAGTACTTC.

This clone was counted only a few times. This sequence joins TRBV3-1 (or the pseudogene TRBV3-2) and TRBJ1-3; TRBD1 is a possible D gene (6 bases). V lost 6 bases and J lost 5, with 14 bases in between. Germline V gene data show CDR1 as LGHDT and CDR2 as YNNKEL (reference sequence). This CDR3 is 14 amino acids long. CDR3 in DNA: TGTGCCAGCAGTGAAGGCGGGGGCAGAAACACCATATATTTT. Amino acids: CASSEGGGRNTIYF.

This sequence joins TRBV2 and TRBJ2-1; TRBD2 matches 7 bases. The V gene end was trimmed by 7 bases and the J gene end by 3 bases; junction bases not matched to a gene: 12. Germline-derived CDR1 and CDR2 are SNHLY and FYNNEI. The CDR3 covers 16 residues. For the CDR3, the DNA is TGTGCCAGCACCTCCCTAGCGGCGATCGTCTACAATGAGCAGTTCTTC. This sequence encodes CASTSLAAIVYNEQFF.

This CDR3 reads CASSARNRAFF. The CDR3 nucleotides are TGCGCCAGCAGCGCTAGGAACCGAGCTTTCTTT. The chain combines TRBV5-1 with TRBJ1-1; the D is unclear. Germline loops: CDR1 SGHRS, CDR2 YFSETQ. V gave up 4 bases and J gave up 10 bases, with 11 bases separating them. The CDR3 consists of 11 residues.

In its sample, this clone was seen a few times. In DNA, the CDR3 is TGTGCCAGCAGCACAGGGACTAGCGGAGCCAATGAGCAGTTCTTC. It codes for CASSTGTSGANEQFF. The chain joins TRBV11-1 to TRBJ2-1; 11 nucleotides agree with TRBD2. The J segment lost 6 bases and the V segment lost 5 bases, leaving 6 bases of the junction unmatched. The CDR3 extends over 15 amino acids. Germline values: CDR1 SGHAT, CDR2 FQDESV (reference sequence).

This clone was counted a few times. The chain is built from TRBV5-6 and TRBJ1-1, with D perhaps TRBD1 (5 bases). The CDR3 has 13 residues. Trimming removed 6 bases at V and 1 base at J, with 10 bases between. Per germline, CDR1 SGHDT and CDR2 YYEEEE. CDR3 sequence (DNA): TGTGCCAGCAAATCAGGGTGGAACACTGAAGCTTTCTTT. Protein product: CASKSGWNTEAFF.

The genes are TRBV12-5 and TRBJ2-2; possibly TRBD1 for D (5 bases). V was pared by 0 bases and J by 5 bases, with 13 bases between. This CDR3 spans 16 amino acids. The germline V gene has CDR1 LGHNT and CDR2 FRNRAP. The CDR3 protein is CASGLVLGRGTGELFF. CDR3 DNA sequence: TGTGCTAGTGGTTTGGTGTTGGGGCGCGGAACCGGGGAGCTGTTTTTT.

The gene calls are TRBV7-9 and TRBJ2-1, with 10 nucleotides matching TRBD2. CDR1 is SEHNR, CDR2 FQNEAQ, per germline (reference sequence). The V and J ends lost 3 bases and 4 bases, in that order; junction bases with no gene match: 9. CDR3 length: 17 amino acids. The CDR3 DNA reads TGTGCCAGCAGCTTTCCCCTAGCGGGAGCCCATTACAATGAGCAGTTCTTC. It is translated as CASSFPLAGAHYNEQFF.

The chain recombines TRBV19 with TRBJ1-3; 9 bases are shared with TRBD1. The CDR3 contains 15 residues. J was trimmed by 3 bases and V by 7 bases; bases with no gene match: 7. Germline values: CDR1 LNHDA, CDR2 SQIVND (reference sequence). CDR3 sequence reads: CASTPTGGIGNTIYF. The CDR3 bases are TGTGCCAGTACCCCCACAGGGGGCATTGGAAACACCATATATTTT.

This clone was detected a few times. This chain's CDR3 is CASRGQGRDEKLFF. DNA of the CDR3: TGTGCCAGCAGAGGACAGGGGAGGGATGAAAAACTGTTTTTT. This chain links TRBV2 with TRBJ1-4; TRBD1 aligns across 9 bases. Trimming cost V 6 bases and J 6 bases; bases outside gene matches: 5. CDR1 is SNHLY and CDR2 is FYNNEI in the germline V gene. The CDR3 contains 14 residues.

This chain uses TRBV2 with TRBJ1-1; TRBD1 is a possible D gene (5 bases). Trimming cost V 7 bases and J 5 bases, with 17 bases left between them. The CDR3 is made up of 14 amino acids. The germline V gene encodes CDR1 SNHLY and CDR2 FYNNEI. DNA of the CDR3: TGTGCCAGCACCCTGGGGGAGGGAAGAACTGAAGCTTTCTTT. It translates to CASTLGEGRTEAFF.

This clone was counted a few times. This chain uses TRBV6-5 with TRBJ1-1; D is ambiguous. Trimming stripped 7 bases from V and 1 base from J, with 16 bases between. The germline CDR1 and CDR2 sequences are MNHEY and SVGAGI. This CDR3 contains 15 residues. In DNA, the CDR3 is TGTGCCAGCACCCTTGGGCCAGGCCCGAACACTGAAGCTTTCTTT. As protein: CASTLGPGPNTEAFF.

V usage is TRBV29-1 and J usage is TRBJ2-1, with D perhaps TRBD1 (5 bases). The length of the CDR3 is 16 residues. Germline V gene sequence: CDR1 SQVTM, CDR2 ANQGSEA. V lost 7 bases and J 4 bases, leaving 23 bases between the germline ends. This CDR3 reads CSAPGPLGGAYNEQFF. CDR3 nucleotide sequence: TGCAGCGCCCCTGGACCGCTTGGTGGGGCATACAATGAGCAGTTCTTC.

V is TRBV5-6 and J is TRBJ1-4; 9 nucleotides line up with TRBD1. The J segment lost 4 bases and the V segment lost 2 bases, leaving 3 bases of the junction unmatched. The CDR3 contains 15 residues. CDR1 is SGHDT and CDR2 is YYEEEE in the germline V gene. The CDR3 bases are TGTGCCAGCAGCTTTGTGGGACAGGGTAATGAAAAACTGTTTTTT. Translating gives CASSFVGQGNEKLFF. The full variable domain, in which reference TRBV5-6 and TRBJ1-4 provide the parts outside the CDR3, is DAGVTQSPTHLIKTRGQQVTLRCSPKSGHDTVSWYQQALGQGPQFIFQYYEEEERQRGNFPDRFSGHQFPNYSSELNVNALLLGDSALYLCASSFVGQGNEKLFFGSGTQLSVL.

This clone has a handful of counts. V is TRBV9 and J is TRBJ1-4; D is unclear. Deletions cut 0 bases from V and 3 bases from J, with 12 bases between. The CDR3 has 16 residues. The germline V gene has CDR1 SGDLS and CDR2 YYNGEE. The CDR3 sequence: CASSVAGGQANEKLFF. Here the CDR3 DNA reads TGTGCCAGCAGCGTAGCTGGAGGGCAGGCTAATGAAAAACTGTTTTTT.

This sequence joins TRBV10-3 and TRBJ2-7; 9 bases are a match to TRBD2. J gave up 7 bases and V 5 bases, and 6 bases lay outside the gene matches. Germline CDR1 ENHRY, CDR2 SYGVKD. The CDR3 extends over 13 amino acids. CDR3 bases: TGTGCCATCAGTCTAGCGGGGAAAGGTGAGCAGTACTTC. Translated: CAISLAGKGEQYF.

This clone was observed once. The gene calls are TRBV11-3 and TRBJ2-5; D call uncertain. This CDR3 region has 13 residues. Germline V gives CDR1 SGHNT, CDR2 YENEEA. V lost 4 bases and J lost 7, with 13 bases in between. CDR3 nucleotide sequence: TGTGCCAGCAGCTCGACGGGTACCACGACCCAGTACTTC. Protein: CASSSTGTTTQYF. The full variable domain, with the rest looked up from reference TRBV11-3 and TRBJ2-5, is EAGVVQSPRYKIIEKKQPVAFWCNPISGHNTLYWYLQNLGQGPELLIRYENEEAVDDSQLPKDRFSAERLKGVDSTLKIQPAELGDSAVYLCASSSTGTTTQYFGPGTRLLVL.

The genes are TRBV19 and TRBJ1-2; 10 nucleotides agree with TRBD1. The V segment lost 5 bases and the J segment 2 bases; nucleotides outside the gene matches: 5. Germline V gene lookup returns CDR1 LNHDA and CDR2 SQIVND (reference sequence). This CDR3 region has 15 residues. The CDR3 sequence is CASSAPGQGNYGYTF. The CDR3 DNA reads TGTGCCAGTAGTGCCCCGGGACAGGGGAACTATGGCTACACCTTC.

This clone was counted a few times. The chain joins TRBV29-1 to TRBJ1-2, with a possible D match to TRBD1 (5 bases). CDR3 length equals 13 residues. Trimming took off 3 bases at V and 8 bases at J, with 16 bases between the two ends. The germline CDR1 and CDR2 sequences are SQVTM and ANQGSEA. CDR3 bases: TGCAGCGTTGACTTACCGCGCCGGGGGGGCTACACCTTC. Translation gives CSVDLPRRGGYTF.

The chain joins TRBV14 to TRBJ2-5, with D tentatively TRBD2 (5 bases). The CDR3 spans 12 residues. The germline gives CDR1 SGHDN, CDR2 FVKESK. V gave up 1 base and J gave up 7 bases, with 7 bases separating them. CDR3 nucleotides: TGTGCCAGCAGCCAAGGGAGCGGGACCCAGTACTTC. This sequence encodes CASSQGSGTQYF. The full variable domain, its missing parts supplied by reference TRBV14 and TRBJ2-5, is EAGVTQFPSHSVIEKGQTVTLRCDPISGHDNLYWYRRVMGKEIKFLLHFVKESKQDESGMPNNRFLAERTGGTYSTLKVQPAELEDSGVYFCASSQGSGTQYFGPGTRLLVL.

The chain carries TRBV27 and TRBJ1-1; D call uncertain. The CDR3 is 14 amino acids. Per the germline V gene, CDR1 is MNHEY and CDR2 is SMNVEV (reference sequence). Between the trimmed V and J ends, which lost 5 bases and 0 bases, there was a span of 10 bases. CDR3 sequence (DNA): TGTGCCAGCAGTGAACCCACAATGAACACTGAAGCTTTCTTT. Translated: CASSEPTMNTEAFF.

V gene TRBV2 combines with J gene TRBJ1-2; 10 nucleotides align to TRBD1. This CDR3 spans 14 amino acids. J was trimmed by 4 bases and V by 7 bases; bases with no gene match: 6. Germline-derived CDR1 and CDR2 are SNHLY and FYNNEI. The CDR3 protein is CASNWGQGSYGYTF. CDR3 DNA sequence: TGTGCCAGCAACTGGGGACAGGGGTCCTATGGCTACACCTTC. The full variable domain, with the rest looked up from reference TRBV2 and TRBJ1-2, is EPEVTQTPSHQVTQMGQEVILRCVPISNHLYFYWYRQILGQKVEFLVSFYNNEISEKSEIFDDQFSVERPDGSNFTLKIRSTKLEDSAMYFCASNWGQGSYGYTFGSGTRLTVV.